The clone carrying this T cell receptor (beta chain) was counted once. The antigen is undetermined. Generated by immunoSEQ multiplex PCR, the TCRdb table keeps only in-frame clones and is missing some. The table has tens of thousands of clones, 89% seen once. The data originate from a study of graft-versus-host responses after intestinal transplantation. As for the study in general: Each patient got anti-thymocyte globulin induction, then tacrolimus and steroids for approximately three years. Whole-study findings and limits: Recipient marrow contained GvH clones, some of which appeared first in ileum or blood.

V lost 3 bases, J lost 0 bases, and 9 bases lay in between. This CDR3 spans 15 amino acids. Germline loops: CDR1 SGDLS, CDR2 YYNGEE. This sequence originates from a human patient who received an intestinal transplant, so some T cells may come from the graft donor. This sample comprised PBMCs, obtained just over 64 days after intestinal transplantation. This sequence joins TRBV9 and TRBJ1-4; D gene unclear. The CDR3 here is CASSEGGSTNEKLFF. CDR3 DNA: TGTGCCAGCAGCGAGGGCGGTTCAACTAATGAAAAACTGTTTTTT.